The 6 T cell receptor beta chains below come from one sample, sequenced in a study of T cells in narcolepsy. Profiling relied on immunoSEQ multiplex PCR, and the TCRdb table lists in-frame clones only, not all of them. The sample shows about 27,000 clones, about 89% of them seen only once. The sequenced sample was CD45RA- memory CD4+ T cells from PBMCs. These receptors were taken from a human donor with narcolepsy.

The rearrangement joins TRBV6-5 to TRBJ1-6; the match to TRBD1 covers 8 bases. Germline CDR1 reads MNHEY; CDR2 reads SVGAGI. This CDR3 contains 14 residues. Losses at the gene ends were 2 bases for V and 9 bases for J; bases not matched to a gene: 3. The chain's CDR3 is CASSYDRGTSPLHF. The CDR3 nucleotides are TGTGCCAGCAGTTACGACAGGGGAACTTCACCCCTCCACTTT.

This chain joins TRBV5-1 and TRBJ2-3; 13 nucleotides match TRBD2. Germline values: CDR1 SGHRS, CDR2 YFSETQ. This CDR3 comprises 15 residues. Trimming took 2 bases from V and 3 from J; bases not matched to a gene: 0. CDR3 sequence: CASSLLAGGTDTQYF. DNA of the CDR3: TGCGCCAGCAGCTTACTAGCGGGGGGGACAGATACGCAGTATTTT.

The rearrangement links TRBV6-1 to TRBJ1-5; D gene ambiguous. V was shortened by 5 bases and J by 4 bases, with 9 bases between the two germline ends. Germline values: CDR1 MNHNS, CDR2 SASEGT. The CDR3 runs 13 residues. CDR3 residues: CASSPDPNQPQHF. CDR3 nucleotide sequence: TGTGCCAGCAGTCCGGACCCGAATCAGCCCCAGCATTTT.

The gene calls are TRBV2 and TRBJ2-5; 7 bases match TRBD1. J was trimmed by 1 base and V by 6 bases; bases with no gene match: 5. The CDR3 consists of 14 residues. The V gene's germline CDR1 is SNHLY and CDR2 FYNNEI. The CDR3 region is CASRMGQIQETQYF. The CDR3 coding sequence is TGTGCCAGCAGGATGGGACAGATCCAAGAGACCCAGTACTTC.

J is TRBJ1-2 and V is TRBV7-2; perhaps TRBD1 as D (6 bases). The V gene lost 9 bases and the J gene lost 4 bases, with 21 bases spanning the gap. CDR3 length: 15 amino acids. Germline V gene lookup returns CDR1 SGHTA and CDR2 FQGNSA. The CDR3 sequence: CASPRGGGSVYGYTF. CDR3 DNA: TGTGCCAGTCCCCGGGGAGGGGGAAGTGTCTATGGCTACACCTTC.

The chain couples TRBV5-4 to TRBJ1-4; 7 bases fit TRBD1. Germline CDR1 reads SGHNT; CDR2 reads YYREEE (reference sequence). Trimming cost V 5 bases and J 3 bases; bases outside gene matches: 7. The CDR3 spans 15 residues. This chain's CDR3 is CASSWQGGANEKLFF. CDR3 DNA: TGTGCCAGCAGTTGGCAGGGGGGAGCTAATGAAAAACTGTTTTTT.